This is a list of T cell receptor beta chains from one sample in a study of shared clonotypes between healthy human individuals. TCRdb's table, derived via immunoSEQ multiplex PCR, lists solely in-frame clones and lacks some. The sample shows 980,000 or so clones, 76% of them seen only once. Sequenced material: memory CD4+ T cells sorted from blood. The source of these receptors is a man between 18 and 29 years old in good health. The CDR3 runs from the conserved cysteine through the conserved F or W.

v_gene	j_gene	CDR3aa
TRBV5-4	TRBJ2-5	CASSLATSAETQYF
TRBV6-5	TRBJ2-6	CASSQESGANVLTF
TRBV18	TRBJ2-3	CASSEDADTQYF
TRBV11-2	TRBJ2-7	CASSLDIGDRAYEQYF
TRBV5-1	TRBJ2-3	CASSRIGTGETDTQYF
TRBV28	TRBJ1-2	CASSLPKGTANYGYTF
TRBV11-2	TRBJ2-7	CASSLGIEQYF
TRBV6-6	TRBJ1-4	CASSLLVGHLEKLFF
TRBV5-1	TRBJ1-2	CASSSPDLAAGYTF
TRBV7-9	TRBJ2-7	CASSLGAGYEQYF
TRBV14	TRBJ1-3	CASSQGGGAGNTIYF
TRBV5-5	TRBJ2-7	CASSLAGEQYF
TRBV27	TRBJ2-4	CASSQDRVSGIQYF
TRBV11-3	TRBJ2-2	CASSSGNLANTGELFF
TRBV18	TRBJ1-5	CASSGDSNQPQHF
TRBV30	TRBJ2-1	CAWSATRGEQFF
TRBV5-5	TRBJ2-1	CASSLGWDRGYNEQFF
TRBV5-1	TRBJ1-6	CASKSRGDGYNSPLHF
TRBV7-8	TRBJ1-1	CASSLSGTGNTEAFF
TRBV7-2	TRBJ2-7	CASSPEGSYEQYF
TRBV6-5	TRBJ1-6	CASRAINSPLHF
TRBV7-9	TRBJ2-5	CASSYGTSGGAETQYF
TRBV21-1	TRBJ2-3	CASSPGQGTDTQYF
TRBV6-6	TRBJ2-2	CASSYTTGELFF
TRBV10-2	TRBJ2-3	CASSHPPSGVPTNTQYF
TRBV19	TRBJ1-2	CASSIEQGLYGYTF
TRBV5-1	TRBJ2-3	CASSLQLTADTQYF
TRBV7-2	TRBJ2-7	CASSPGTSAISYEQYF
TRBV5-3	TRBJ2-7	CARSSESGTPRWGEQYF
TRBV9	TRBJ1-1	CASSGWENTEAFF
TRBV6-1	TRBJ2-5	CASSAQGAGETQYF
TRBV18	TRBJ1-2	CASSPDRNTNYGYTF
TRBV20-1	TRBJ2-7	CSAERESEQYF
TRBV6-5	TRBJ1-2	CASRAAPGGYGYTF
TRBV11-2	TRBJ2-7	CASSPQRQGSLTQEQYF
TRBV9	TRBJ2-3	CASSNSPDTKTQYF
TRBV4-3	TRBJ1-1	CASSQVGGNTEAFF
TRBV28	TRBJ1-2	CASSEGTGGFGGYTF
TRBV11-3	TRBJ2-7	CASSFKEDRGKEQYF
TRBV7-2	TRBJ1-6	CASSLSGYNSPLHF